This T cell receptor beta chain was sequenced during a study of CD8+ T cells in alopecia areata. Treatment meaning: oral pan-JAK inhibitor, 5-10 mg twice daily. In this sample, this clone turned up a few times. Its antigen is as yet unknown. Extraction and reverse transcription of RNA yielded cDNA as the sequencing template. Assay used: immunoSEQ multiplex PCR; TCRdb lists only in-frame clones, some missing. Found here are more than 90,000 clones, roughly three fifths of them singletons; the top ten hold 15% to 20%. General study points: Scalp and blood retained many expanded lesional clones during tofacitinib. Scalp samples also contribute reads from the resident alphabeta T cells found in normal skin. Scalp clonality and expanded CD8+ clones among the top 100 showed significant decreases with tofacitinib.

The CDR3 spans 12 residues. Deletions cut 5 bases from V and 5 bases from J, with 9 bases between. From germline, CDR1 is SEHNR and CDR2 FQNEAQ (reference sequence). This sequence originates from a human donor with alopecia areata. This sequence joins TRBV7-9 and TRBJ1-2, with D possibly being TRBD1 (5 bases). The sequencing used CD8+ T cells sorted from blood, collected around week 55, from a patient treated with tofacitinib. The CDR3 DNA reads as TGTGCCAGCAGCGTTGACAGTTATGGCTACACCTTC. Protein product: CASSVDSYGYTF.